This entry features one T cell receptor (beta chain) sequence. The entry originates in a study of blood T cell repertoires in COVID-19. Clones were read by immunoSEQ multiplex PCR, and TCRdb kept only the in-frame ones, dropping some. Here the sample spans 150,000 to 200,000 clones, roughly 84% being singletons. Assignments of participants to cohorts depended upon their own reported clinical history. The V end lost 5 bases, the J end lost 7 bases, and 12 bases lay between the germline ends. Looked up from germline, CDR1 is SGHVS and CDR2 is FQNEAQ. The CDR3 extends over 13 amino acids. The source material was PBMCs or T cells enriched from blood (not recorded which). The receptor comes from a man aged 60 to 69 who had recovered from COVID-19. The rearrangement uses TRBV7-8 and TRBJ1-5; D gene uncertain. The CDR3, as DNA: TGTGCCAGCAGCGTCGGAGGCGACCAGCCCCAGCATTTT. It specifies CASSVGGDQPQHF. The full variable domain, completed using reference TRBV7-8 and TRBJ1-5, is GAGVSQSPRYKVAKRGQDVALRCDPISGHVSLFWYQQALGQGPEFLTYFQNEAQLDKSGLPSDRFFAERPEGSVSTLKIQRTQQEDSAVYLCASSVGGDQPQHFGDGTRLSIL.